This TCR beta chain appears in the sequencing data of a study of T cells in Graves' hyperthyroidism and ophthalmopathy. Study-level findings and limits: Within blood appeared most thyroid clonotypes that had expanded above 0.001.

It was RNA transcripts that yielded the amplified TCR beta CDR3 regions. HTBI primers were used for first-round RT-PCR of the TCR CDR3. TCRdb processed the multiplex PCR reads anew with MiXCR; each CDR3 protein has one entry. This sample has some 490,000 distinct CDR3 sequences, with under 25% found just once. As regards this clonotype: What it binds is not known.

CDR1 and CDR2 from the germline V gene are SGHAT and FQNNGV. The CDR3 runs to 16 residues. V was clipped by 3 bases and J by 5 bases; unmatched bases: 6. The TCR sequence derives from a woman aged 70-85 years with Graves' ophthalmopathy. The chain links TRBV11-2 to TRBJ2-1; 11 bases are shared with TRBD2. Sequenced input: blood. The CDR3, as DNA: TGTGCCAGCAGCTTGGGACGGACTAGCGGGCACAATGAGCAGTTCTTC. Translating gives CASSLGRTSGHNEQFF.